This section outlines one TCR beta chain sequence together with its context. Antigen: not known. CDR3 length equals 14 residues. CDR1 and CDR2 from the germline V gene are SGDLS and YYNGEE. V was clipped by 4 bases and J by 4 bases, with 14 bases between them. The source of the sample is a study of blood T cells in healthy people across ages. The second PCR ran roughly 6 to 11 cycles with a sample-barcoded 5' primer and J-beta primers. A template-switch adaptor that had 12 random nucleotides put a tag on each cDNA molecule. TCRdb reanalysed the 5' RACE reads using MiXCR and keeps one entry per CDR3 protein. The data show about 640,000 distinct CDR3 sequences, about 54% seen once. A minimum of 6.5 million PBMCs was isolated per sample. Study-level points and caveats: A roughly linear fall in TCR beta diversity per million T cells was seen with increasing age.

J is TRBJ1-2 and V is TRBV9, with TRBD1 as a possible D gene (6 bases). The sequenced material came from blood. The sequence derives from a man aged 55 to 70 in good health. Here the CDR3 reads CASSIGQRSYGYTF. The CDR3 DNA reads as TGTGCCAGCAGCATCGGACAGAGGAGCTATGGCTACACCTTC.